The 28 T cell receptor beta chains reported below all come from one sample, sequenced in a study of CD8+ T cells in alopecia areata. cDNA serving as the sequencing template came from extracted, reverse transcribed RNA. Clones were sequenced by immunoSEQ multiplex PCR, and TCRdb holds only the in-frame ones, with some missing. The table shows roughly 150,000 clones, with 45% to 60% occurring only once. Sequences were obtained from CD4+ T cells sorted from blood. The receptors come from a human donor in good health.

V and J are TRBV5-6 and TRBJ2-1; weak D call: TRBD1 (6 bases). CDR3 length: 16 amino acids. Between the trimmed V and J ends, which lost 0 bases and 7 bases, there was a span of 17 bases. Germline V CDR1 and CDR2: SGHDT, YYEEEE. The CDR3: CASSLGGQGRGNEQFF. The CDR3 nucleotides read TGTGCCAGCAGCTTGGGAGGTCAGGGGAGAGGTAATGAGCAGTTCTTC.

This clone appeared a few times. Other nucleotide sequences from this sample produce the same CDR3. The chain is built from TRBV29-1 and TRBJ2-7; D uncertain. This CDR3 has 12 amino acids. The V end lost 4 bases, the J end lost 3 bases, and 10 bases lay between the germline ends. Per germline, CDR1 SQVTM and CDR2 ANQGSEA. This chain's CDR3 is CSVVGLSYEQYF. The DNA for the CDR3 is TGCAGCGTTGTAGGGCTAAGCTACGAGCAGTACTTC.

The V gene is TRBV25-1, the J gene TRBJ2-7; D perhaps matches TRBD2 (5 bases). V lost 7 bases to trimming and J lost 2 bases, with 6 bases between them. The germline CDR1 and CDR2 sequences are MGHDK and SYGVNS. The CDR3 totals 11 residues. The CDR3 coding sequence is TGTGCCAGCATCGGGGCCTACGAGCAGTACTTC. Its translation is CASIGAYEQYF.

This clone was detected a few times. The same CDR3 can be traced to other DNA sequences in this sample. The CDR3 protein is CSVEVLTDTQYF. DNA of the CDR3: TGCAGCGTTGAAGTGTTGACAGATACGCAGTATTTT. V is TRBV29-1 and J is TRBJ2-3; D remains ambiguous. Germline V gene data show CDR1 as SQVTM and CDR2 as ANQGSEA. Trimming removed 1 base from V and 3 bases from J, with 5 bases in between. CDR3 length equals 12 residues.

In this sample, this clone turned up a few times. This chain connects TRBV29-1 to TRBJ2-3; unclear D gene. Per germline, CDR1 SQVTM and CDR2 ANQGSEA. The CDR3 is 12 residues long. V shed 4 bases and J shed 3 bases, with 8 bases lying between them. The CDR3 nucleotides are TGCAGCGTTGGTGCGTCGACAGATACGCAGTATTTT. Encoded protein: CSVGASTDTQYF.

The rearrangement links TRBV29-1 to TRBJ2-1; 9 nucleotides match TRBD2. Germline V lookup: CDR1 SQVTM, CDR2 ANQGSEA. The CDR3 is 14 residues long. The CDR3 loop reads CSVSGGRALHEQFF. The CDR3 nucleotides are TGCAGTGTCTCGGGCGGGAGGGCCTTGCATGAGCAGTTCTTC.

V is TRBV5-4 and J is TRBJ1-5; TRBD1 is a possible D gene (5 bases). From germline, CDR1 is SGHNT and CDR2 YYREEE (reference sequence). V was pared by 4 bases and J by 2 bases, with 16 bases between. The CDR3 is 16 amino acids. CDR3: CASSVDPGPRNQPQHF. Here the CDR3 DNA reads TGTGCCAGCAGCGTTGACCCGGGGCCCCGCAATCAGCCCCAGCATTTT.

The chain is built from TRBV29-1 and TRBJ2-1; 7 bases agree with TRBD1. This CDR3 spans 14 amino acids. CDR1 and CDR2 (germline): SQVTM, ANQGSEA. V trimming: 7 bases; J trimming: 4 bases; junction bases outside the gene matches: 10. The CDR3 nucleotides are TGCAGCGCTCCGGGGACAGTTTCTTACAATGAGCAGTTCTTC. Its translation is CSAPGTVSYNEQFF.

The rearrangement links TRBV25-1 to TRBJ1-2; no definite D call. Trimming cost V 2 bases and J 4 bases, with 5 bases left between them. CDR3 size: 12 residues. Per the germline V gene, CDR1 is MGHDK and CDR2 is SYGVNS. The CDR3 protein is CASSEVTYGYTF. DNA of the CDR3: TGTGCCAGCAGTGAAGTTACCTATGGCTACACCTTC.

CDR3 sequence reads: CASSEGDRVINEQFF. DNA for the CDR3: TGTGCCAGCAGCGAGGGCGACAGGGTAATTAATGAGCAGTTCTTC. The chain recombines TRBV25-1 with TRBJ2-1; 7 positions match TRBD1. Germline assignment: CDR1 MGHDK and CDR2 SYGVNS. The CDR3 extends over 15 amino acids. V dropped 6 bases and J dropped 7; count of bases not matched to a gene: 12. The whole variable domain, remainder taken from reference TRBV25-1 and TRBJ2-1, is EADIYQTPRYLVIGTGKKITLECSQTMGHDKMYWYQQDPGMELHLIHYSYGVNSTEKGDLSSESTVSRIRTEHFPLTLESARPSHTSQYLCASSEGDRVINEQFFGPGTRLTVL.

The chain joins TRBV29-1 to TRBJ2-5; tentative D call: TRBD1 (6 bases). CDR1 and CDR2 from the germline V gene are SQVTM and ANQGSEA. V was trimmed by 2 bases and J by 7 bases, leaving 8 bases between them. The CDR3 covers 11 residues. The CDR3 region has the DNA TGCAGCGTTGAAAGAGGGGGGACCCAGTACTTC. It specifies CSVERGGTQYF. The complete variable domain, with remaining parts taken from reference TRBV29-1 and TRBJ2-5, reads SAVISQKPSRDICQRGTSLTIQCQVDSQVTMMFWYRQQPGQSLTLIATANQGSEATYESGFVIDKFPISRPNLTFSTLTVSNMSPEDSSIYLCSVERGGTQYFGPGTRLLVL.

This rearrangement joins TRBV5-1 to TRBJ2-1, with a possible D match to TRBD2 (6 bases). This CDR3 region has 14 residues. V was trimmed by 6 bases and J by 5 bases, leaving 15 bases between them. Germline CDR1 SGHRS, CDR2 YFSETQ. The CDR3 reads CASNNSPGDNEQFF. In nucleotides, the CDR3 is TGCGCCAGCAATAACAGCCCGGGGGACAATGAGCAGTTCTTC.

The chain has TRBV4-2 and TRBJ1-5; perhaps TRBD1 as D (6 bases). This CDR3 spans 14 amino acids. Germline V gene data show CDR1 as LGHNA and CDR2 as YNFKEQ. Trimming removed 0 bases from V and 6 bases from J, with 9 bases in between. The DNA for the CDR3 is TGTGCCAGCAGCCAAGATGGGGGCTCTCAGCCCCAGCATTTT. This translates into CASSQDGGSQPQHF.

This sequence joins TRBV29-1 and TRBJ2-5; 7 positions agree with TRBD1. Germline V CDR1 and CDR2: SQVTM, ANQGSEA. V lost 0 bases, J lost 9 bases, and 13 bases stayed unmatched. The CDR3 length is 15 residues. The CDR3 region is CSVEEGGVGSSAQYF. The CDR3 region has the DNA TGCAGCGTTGAAGAAGGGGGCGTGGGGTCCTCGGCCCAGTACTTC.

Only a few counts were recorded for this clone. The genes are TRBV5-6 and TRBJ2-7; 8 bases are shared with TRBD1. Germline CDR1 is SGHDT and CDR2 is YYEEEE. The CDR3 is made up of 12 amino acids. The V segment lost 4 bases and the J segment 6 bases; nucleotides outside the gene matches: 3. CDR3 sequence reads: CASSETGGEQYF. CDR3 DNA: TGTGCCAGCAGCGAAACAGGGGGCGAGCAGTACTTC.

The CDR3 loop reads CSVVRQPDETQYF. CDR3 bases: TGCAGCGTTGTTCGACAGCCCGACGAGACCCAGTACTTC. V is TRBV29-1 and J is TRBJ2-5, with a tentative D call TRBD1 (5 bases). Germline V gene lookup returns CDR1 SQVTM and CDR2 ANQGSEA. This CDR3 is 13 amino acids long. V was cut by 4 bases and J by 5 bases, with 14 bases left in between.

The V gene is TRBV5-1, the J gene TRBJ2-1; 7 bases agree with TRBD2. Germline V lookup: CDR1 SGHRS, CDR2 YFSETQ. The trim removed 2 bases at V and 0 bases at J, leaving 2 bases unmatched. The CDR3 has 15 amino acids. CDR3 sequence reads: CASSLSGTSYNEQFF. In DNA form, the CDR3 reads TGCGCCAGCAGCTTAAGCGGGACCTCCTACAATGAGCAGTTCTTC.

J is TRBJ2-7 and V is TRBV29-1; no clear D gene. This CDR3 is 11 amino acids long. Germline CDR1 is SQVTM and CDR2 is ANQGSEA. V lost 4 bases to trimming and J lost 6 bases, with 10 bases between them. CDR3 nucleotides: TGCAGCGTTGCGAAAGGACCCGAGCAGTACTTC. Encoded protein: CSVAKGPEQYF.

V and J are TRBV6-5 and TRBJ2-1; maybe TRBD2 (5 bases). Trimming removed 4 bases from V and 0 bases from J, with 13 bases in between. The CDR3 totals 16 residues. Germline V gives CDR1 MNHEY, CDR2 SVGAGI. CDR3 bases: TGTGCCAGCAGTTGGCGGGTAGCTAGCTCCTACAATGAGCAGTTCTTC. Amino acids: CASSWRVASSYNEQFF.

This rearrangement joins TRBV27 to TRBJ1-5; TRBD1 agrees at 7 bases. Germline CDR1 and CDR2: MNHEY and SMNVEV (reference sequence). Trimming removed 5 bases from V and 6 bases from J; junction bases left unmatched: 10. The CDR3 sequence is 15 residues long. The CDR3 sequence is CASSGVQGVSQPQHF. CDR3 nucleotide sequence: TGTGCCAGCAGTGGGGTGCAGGGGGTGAGTCAGCCCCAGCATTTT.

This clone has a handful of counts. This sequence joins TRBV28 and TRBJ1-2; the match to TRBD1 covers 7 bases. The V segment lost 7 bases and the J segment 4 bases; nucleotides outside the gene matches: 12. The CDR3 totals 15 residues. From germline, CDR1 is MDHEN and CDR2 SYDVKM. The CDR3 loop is CASKGITRTGYGYTF. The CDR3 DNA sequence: TGTGCCAGCAAGGGGATTACGCGGACAGGCTATGGCTACACCTTC.

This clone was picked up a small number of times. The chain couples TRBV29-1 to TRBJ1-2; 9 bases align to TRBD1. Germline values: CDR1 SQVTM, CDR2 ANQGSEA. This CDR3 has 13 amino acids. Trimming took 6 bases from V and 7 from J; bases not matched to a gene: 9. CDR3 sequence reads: CSVTGGAGSGYTF. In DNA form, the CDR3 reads TGCAGCGTAACAGGGGGCGCTGGAAGTGGCTACACCTTC. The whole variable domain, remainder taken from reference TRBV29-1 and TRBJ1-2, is SAVISQKPSRDICQRGTSLTIQCQVDSQVTMMFWYRQQPGQSLTLIATANQGSEATYESGFVIDKFPISRPNLTFSTLTVSNMSPEDSSIYLCSVTGGAGSGYTFGSGTRLTVV.

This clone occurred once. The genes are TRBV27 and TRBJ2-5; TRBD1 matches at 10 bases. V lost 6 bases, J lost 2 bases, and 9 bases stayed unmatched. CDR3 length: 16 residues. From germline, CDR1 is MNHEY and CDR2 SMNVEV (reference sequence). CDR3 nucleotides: TGTGCCAGCAGATTAGCGGGACAGGGGCTTCAAGAGACCCAGTACTTC. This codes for CASRLAGQGLQETQYF.

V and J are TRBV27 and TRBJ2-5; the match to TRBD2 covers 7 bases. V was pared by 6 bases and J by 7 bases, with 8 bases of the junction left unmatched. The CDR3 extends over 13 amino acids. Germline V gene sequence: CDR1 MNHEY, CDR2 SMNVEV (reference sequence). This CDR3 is CASSRAGKGTQYF. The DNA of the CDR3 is TGTGCCAGCAGCCGAGCGGGAAAGGGGACCCAGTACTTC.

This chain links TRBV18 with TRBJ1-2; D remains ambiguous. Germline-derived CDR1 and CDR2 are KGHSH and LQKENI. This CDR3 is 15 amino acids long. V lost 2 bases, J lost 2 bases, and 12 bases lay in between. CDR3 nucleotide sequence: TGTGCCAGCTCACCAACCCCGATTGGGAACTATGGCTACACCTTC. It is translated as CASSPTPIGNYGYTF. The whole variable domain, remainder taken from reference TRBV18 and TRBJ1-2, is NAGVMQNPRHLVRRRGQEARLRCSPMKGHSHVYWYRQLPEEGLKFMVYLQKENIIDESGMPKERFSAEFPKEGPSILRIQQVVRGDSAAYFCASSPTPIGNYGYTFGSGTRLTVV.

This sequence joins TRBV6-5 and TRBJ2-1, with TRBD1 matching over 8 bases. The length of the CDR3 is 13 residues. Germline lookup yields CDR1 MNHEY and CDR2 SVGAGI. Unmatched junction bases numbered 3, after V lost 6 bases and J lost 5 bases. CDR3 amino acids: CASSRTGNNEQFF. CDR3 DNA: TGTGCCAGCAGCCGGACAGGGAACAATGAGCAGTTCTTC.

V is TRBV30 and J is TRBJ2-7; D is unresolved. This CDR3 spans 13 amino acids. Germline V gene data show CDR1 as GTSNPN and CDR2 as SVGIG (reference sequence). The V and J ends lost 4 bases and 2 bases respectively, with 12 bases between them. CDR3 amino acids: CAWNNRLTYEQYF. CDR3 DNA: TGTGCCTGGAACAATCGGCTTACCTACGAGCAGTACTTC.

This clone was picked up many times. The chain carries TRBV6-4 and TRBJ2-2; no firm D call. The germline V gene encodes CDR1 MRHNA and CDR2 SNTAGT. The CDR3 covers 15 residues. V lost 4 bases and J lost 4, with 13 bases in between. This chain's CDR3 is CASSVTAETTGELFF. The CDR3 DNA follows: TGTGCCAGCAGTGTTACCGCGGAGACCACCGGGGAGCTGTTTTTT.